Presented here are 24 T cell receptor beta chains from one specimen sequenced in a study of blood T cells in healthy people across ages (dated by TCRdb to about 2015). Libraries were made using 5' RACE. These reads were obtained on an Illumina HiSeq 2500. A second roughly 6 to 12 cycle PCR used a sample-barcoded 5' primer and a J-beta primer mix. TCRdb reanalyzed the raw reads on its own, using fastp at Q25 for trimming and MiXCR for clone calling, and kept in-frame beta chains. Each CDR3 protein appears once, grouped with its most common genes and DNA. The sample table records hundreds of thousands of distinct CDR3 sequences; around 50% of these occur just once. The ten biggest clones cover roughly 26% of the sample. Sequencing was performed on blood. These receptors all come from a middle-aged man in good health.

This chain joins TRBV6-6 and TRBJ2-3; D remains unclear. Germline V gene sequence: CDR1 MNHNY, CDR2 SVGAGI (reference sequence). With 6 bases removed from V and 6 bases from J, the gap between germline ends came to 10 bases. There are 12 residues in the CDR3. The CDR3 nucleotides are TGTGCCAGCAGGATAGAAGGGGATACGCAGTATTTT. It specifies CASRIEGDTQYF.

J is TRBJ2-7 and V is TRBV20-1; possibly TRBD2 for D (5 bases). Germline V gene lookup returns CDR1 DFQATT and CDR2 SNEGSKA (reference sequence). The CDR3 has 13 amino acids. Trimming shortened V by 5 bases and J by 0 bases, and 11 bases separated the two germline ends. The CDR3, as DNA: TGCAGTGCTTCGGGATATAGCTCCTACGAGCAGTACTTC. Encoded protein: CSASGYSSYEQYF.

This clonotype was recorded a few times. The rearrangement links TRBV7-2 to TRBJ2-1; 14 bases are a match to TRBD2. Germline CDR1 reads SGHTA; CDR2 reads FQGNSA. With 5 bases clipped from V and 0 bases from J, the junction kept 12 bases outside the gene matches. The CDR3 has 20 amino acids. CDR3 in amino acids: CASSLRRTSGRFTSYNEQFF. The CDR3 bases are TGTGCCAGCAGCCTTAGACGGACTAGCGGGAGGTTTACCTCCTACAATGAGCAGTTCTTC.

The gene calls are TRBV20-1 and TRBJ2-4; 7 bases map to TRBD2. This CDR3 spans 17 amino acids. J gave up 5 bases and V 4 bases, and 17 bases lay outside the gene matches. CDR1 and CDR2 from the germline V gene are DFQATT and SNEGSKA (reference sequence). The CDR3 DNA is TGCAGTGCTATTGTGGGGGGTTCAGGCGGGAGACAAAACATTCAGTACTTC. It is translated as CSAIVGGSGGRQNIQYF.

The rearrangement joins TRBV12-3 or TRBV12-4 to TRBJ2-1; 8 bases line up with TRBD1. The CDR3 length is 17 residues. With 2 bases clipped from V and 4 bases from J, the junction kept 10 bases outside the gene matches. In nucleotides, the CDR3 is TGTGCCAGCAGTTTACTAAGGGCCTGGGACAGGTACAATGAGCAGTTCTTC. It codes for CASSLLRAWDRYNEQFF.

This clonotype showed up just a few times. The rearrangement uses TRBV28 and TRBJ2-7, with D perhaps assigned TRBD1 or TRBD2 (5 bases each). The length of the CDR3 is 14 residues. The germline gives CDR1 MDHEN, CDR2 SYDVKM. V was pared by 5 bases and J by 2 bases, with 13 bases between. CDR3 residues: CASSLGDFTYEQYF. The CDR3 DNA reads as TGTGCCAGCAGTCTGGGGGATTTTACCTACGAGCAGTACTTC.

Many counts were recorded for this clonotype. The chain combines TRBV5-1 with TRBJ2-7; 10 nucleotides line up with TRBD1. Germline values: CDR1 SGHRS, CDR2 YFSETQ. With V trimmed by 2 bases and J by 1 base, 12 bases remained unmatched. The CDR3 loop spans 18 amino acids. The DNA for the CDR3 is TGCGCCAGCAGCTTTGGCTACCGGGACAGGGGATTGTCCTACGAGCAGTACTTC. Protein: CASSFGYRDRGLSYEQYF.

The genes are TRBV6-6 and TRBJ1-4; 9 bases map to TRBD1. Trimming at V came to 6 bases and at J to 7 bases, leaving 9 bases not matched to a gene. The CDR3 extends over 15 amino acids. Per germline, CDR1 MNHNY and CDR2 SVGAGI (reference sequence). CDR3 sequence reads: CASSSPGDRAEKLFF. DNA of the CDR3: TGTGCCAGCAGCTCCCCAGGGGACAGGGCTGAAAAACTGTTTTTT.

The rearrangement joins TRBV30 to TRBJ2-7; possibly TRBD1 or TRBD2 for D (5 bases each). This CDR3 has 13 amino acids. The V gene lost 0 bases and the J gene lost 3 bases, with 9 bases spanning the gap. Per the germline V gene, CDR1 is GTSNPN and CDR2 is SVGIG (reference sequence). CDR3 sequence reads: CAWSVLGGYEQYF. CDR3 sequence (DNA): TGTGCCTGGAGTGTACTTGGGGGCTACGAGCAGTACTTC.

The chain has TRBV7-3 and TRBJ1-2, with TRBD1 matching 8 bases. With 6 bases clipped from V and 0 bases from J, the junction kept 9 bases outside the gene matches. Germline V gives CDR1 SGHTA, CDR2 FQGTGA. The CDR3 sequence is 16 residues long. The CDR3 nucleotides are TGTGCCAGCAGGACCGGGACAGGCACTTCTAACTATGGCTACACCTTC. This codes for CASRTGTGTSNYGYTF.

The DNA for the CDR3 is TGCGCCAGCAGCTTGGGACAGGGGGCGGAAAACTATGGCTACACCTTC. Translation gives CASSLGQGAENYGYTF. The chain carries TRBV5-1 and TRBJ1-2, with 10 bases matching TRBD1. J gave up 2 bases and V 0 bases, and 4 bases lay outside the gene matches. Germline V CDR1 and CDR2: SGHRS, YFSETQ. The CDR3 loop spans 16 amino acids.

The sample holds a few counts of this clonotype. The chain combines TRBV5-1 with TRBJ2-5; D is unresolved. The V end lost 0 bases, the J end lost 2 bases, and 11 bases lay between the germline ends. Germline V gives CDR1 SGHRS, CDR2 YFSETQ. The CDR3 covers 15 residues. In DNA, the CDR3 is TGCGCCAGCAGCTTGGTATCGGCAGAACAAGAGACCCAGTACTTC. Its translation: CASSLVSAEQETQYF.

CDR3 nucleotide sequence: TGTGCCAGCAGCTTAAGCGGACTTTGGGATGAGACCCAGTACTTC. Protein: CASSLSGLWDETQYF. J is TRBJ2-5 and V is TRBV7-3; D perhaps matches TRBD2 (5 bases). V was clipped by 1 base and J by 5 bases, with 14 bases between them. Germline CDR1 and CDR2: SGHTA and FQGTGA. The length of the CDR3 is 15 residues.

A few counts support this clonotype. V is TRBV7-8 and J is TRBJ2-7; TRBD1 aligns across 9 bases. This CDR3 spans 15 amino acids. The trim removed 2 bases at V and 2 bases at J, leaving 4 bases unmatched. In germline, CDR1 is SGHVS, CDR2 FQNEAQ. The CDR3 DNA reads TGTGCCAGCAGCTTACCGGACAGGGGAGCCTACGAGCAGTACTTC. It codes for CASSLPDRGAYEQYF.

This rearrangement joins TRBV6-2 or TRBV6-3 to TRBJ1-1, with D unresolved. The CDR3 sequence is 12 residues long. The germline V and J ends were trimmed by 7 bases and 4 bases, with 10 bases remaining between them. CDR1 is MNHEY, CDR2 SVGEGT, per germline. The CDR3 DNA reads as TGTGCCAGCAATGAGGGAACCACTGAAGCTTTCTTT. Its protein product is CASNEGTTEAFF.

This clonotype has only a few counts. The rearrangement joins TRBV5-1 to TRBJ1-2, with 10 bases aligning to TRBD1. V dropped 4 bases and J dropped 8; count of bases not matched to a gene: 5. This CDR3 spans 13 amino acids. Germline loops: CDR1 SGHRS, CDR2 YFSETQ. CDR3 amino acids: CASSTGQGGGYTF. The CDR3 DNA reads as TGCGCCAGCAGCACTGGACAGGGGGGCGGCTACACCTTC.

This chain uses TRBV12-3 or TRBV12-4 with TRBJ2-3; 9 positions match TRBD2. The CDR3 contains 14 residues. J gave up 6 bases and V 3 bases, and 4 bases lay outside the gene matches. The CDR3 DNA is TGTGCCAGCAGTTTGATAGCGGGGGAGGATACGCAGTATTTT. Protein: CASSLIAGEDTQYF.

The V gene is TRBV29-1, the J gene TRBJ2-4; D possibly corresponds to TRBD1 (5 bases). V gave up 4 bases and J gave up 1 base, with 11 bases separating them. The CDR3 runs 14 residues. The germline gives CDR1 SQVTM, CDR2 ANQGSEA. The CDR3 here is CSVGQGRAKNIQYF. The CDR3 DNA is TGCAGCGTTGGGCAGGGAAGGGCCAAAAACATTCAGTACTTC.

About this clonotype: Germline is not matched at one junction end, which may reflect a read error. V gene TRBV27 combines with J gene TRBJ2-5; perhaps TRBD2 as D (5 bases). This CDR3 is built from 13 residues. In germline, CDR1 is MNHEY, CDR2 SMNVEV (reference sequence). The CDR3 DNA reads as TGTGCCAGCAGCTTATCGCGAAGTGGGGAGCAGTACTTC. It encodes CASSLSRSGEQYF.

This clonotype was recorded a few times. The chain carries TRBV6-6 and TRBJ1-2, with 9 bases fitting TRBD1. The CDR3 sequence is 15 residues long. The germline gives CDR1 MNHNY, CDR2 SVGAGI (reference sequence). The V segment lost 5 bases and the J segment 7 bases; nucleotides outside the gene matches: 11. CDR3 DNA: TGTGCCAGCAGTACGACGATCACAGGGGGCCTTGGCTACACCTTC. As protein: CASSTTITGGLGYTF.

The V and J genes are TRBV11-2 and TRBJ2-7, with 11 bases identical to TRBD2. V lost 2 bases and J lost 7; bases outside the gene matches: 16. The germline V gene encodes CDR1 SGHAT and CDR2 FQNNGV. CDR3 size: 18 residues. CDR3 amino acids: CASSLTTSGSGRYNEQYF. As DNA, the CDR3 is TGTGCCAGCAGCTTAACAACTAGCGGGAGTGGGAGGTACAATGAGCAGTACTTC.

The rearrangement joins TRBV28 to TRBJ2-7; a possible D gene is TRBD1 (6 bases). CDR1 is MDHEN, CDR2 SYDVKM, per germline. The CDR3 spans 12 residues. V gave up 9 bases and J gave up 3 bases, with 12 bases separating them. The CDR3 DNA reads TGTGCCAGTCAACAGGGATTCTACGAGCAGTACTTC. Protein: CASQQGFYEQYF. Supplemented by reference TRBV28 and TRBJ2-7, the full variable domain reads DVKVTQSSRYLVKRTGEKVFLECVQDMDHENMFWYRQDPGLGLRLIYFSYDVKMKEKGDIPEGYSVSREKKERFSLILESASTNQTSMYLCASQQGFYEQYFGPGTRLTVT.

The rearrangement joins TRBV5-1 to TRBJ1-1; the match to TRBD1 covers 7 bases. V shed 4 bases and J 1 base; nucleotides not matched to a gene: 10. Germline values: CDR1 SGHRS, CDR2 YFSETQ. The CDR3 covers 16 residues. The CDR3 reads CASSLGTDFKNTEAFF. In DNA, the CDR3 is TGCGCCAGCAGCCTGGGGACAGATTTTAAGAACACTGAAGCTTTCTTT.

This clonotype was counted a few times. The rearrangement uses TRBV25-1 and TRBJ2-1; TRBD2 might be the D (5 bases). Germline V gene lookup returns CDR1 MGHDK and CDR2 SYGVNS. The CDR3 totals 13 residues. Deletions cut 6 bases from V and 9 bases from J, with 15 bases between. The CDR3 region has the DNA TGTGCCAGCAGGGTGAGTTCCCGGGGTGAGCAGTTCTTC. This gives the protein CASRVSSRGEQFF.